This TCR beta chain is drawn from a study of early T cells in non-severe SARS-CoV-2 infection. This clonotype appeared many times. Researchers tagged individual cDNA molecules with unique molecular identifiers. MiXCR, applied by TCRdb to the 5' RACE reads, yields one record per CDR3 protein. Of around 80,000 distinct CDR3 sequences listed, approximately 13% are singletons. The CDR3 extends over 14 amino acids. V lost 6 bases to trimming and J lost 4 bases; unmatched junction nucleotides: 6. The rearrangement joins TRBV12-3 or TRBV12-4 to TRBJ1-2; 9 nucleotides agree with TRBD1. Sequences were obtained from whole blood. The TCR comes from an adult who was a healthcare worker with PCR-confirmed SARS-CoV-2 infection or an uninfected control (not recorded which). The DNA for the CDR3 is TGTGCCAGCAGCAAGGACAGGGGTCTCTATGGCTACACCTTC. It yields the protein CASSKDRGLYGYTF.